These 31 T cell receptor beta chains originate from one sample sequenced in a study of persistence of HIV-infected CD4 T cells. Anti-CD3/anti-CD28 beads served as a nonspecific positive control stimulus. CD4+ T cells upregulating both CD40 ligand and CD69 were sorted as responding cells. This was the immunoSEQ version 4 assay in survey mode. The method was immunoSEQ multiplex PCR; TCRdb's version includes in-frame clones alone and lacks a portion of them. This table has about 37,000 clones, roughly 89% appearing once. The antigens these receptors bind are not known. The sample in question was CD4+ T cells sorted from PBMCs after roughly 18-hour stimulation, obtained from a patient who received antiretroviral therapy. These receptors were obtained from an adult man with HIV who was CMV-seropositive.

In its sample, this clone was seen once. V gene TRBV7-9 combines with J gene TRBJ2-3, with D maybe TRBD2 (7 bases). Trimming shortened V by 6 bases and J by 0 bases, and 16 bases separated the two germline ends. Germline CDR1 and CDR2: SEHNR and FQNEAQ (reference sequence). CDR3 length: 16 residues. The CDR3 sequence is CASSWGGGSSTDTQYF. CDR3 coding DNA: TGTGCCAGCAGTTGGGGCGGGGGCTCTAGCACAGATACGCAGTATTTT.

This sequence joins TRBV5-1 and TRBJ1-1; D not certain. Germline lookup yields CDR1 SGHRS and CDR2 YFSETQ. The V and J ends lost 0 bases and 4 bases respectively, with 7 bases between them. CDR3 length equals 13 residues. CDR3 sequence reads: CASSLGGVTEAFF. The CDR3 bases are TGCGCCAGCAGCTTGGGGGGAGTCACTGAAGCTTTCTTT.

The J gene is TRBJ1-1, the V gene TRBV18, with TRBD1 matching 12 bases. J gave up 5 bases and V 3 bases, and 7 bases lay outside the gene matches. This CDR3 has 16 residues. In germline, CDR1 is KGHSH, CDR2 LQKENI. The CDR3 loop is CASSPGTGGSWTEAFF. CDR3 nucleotides: TGTGCCAGCTCACCCGGGACAGGGGGCTCGTGGACTGAAGCTTTCTTT. The full variable domain, rest sourced from reference TRBV18 and TRBJ1-1, is NAGVMQNPRHLVRRRGQEARLRCSPMKGHSHVYWYRQLPEEGLKFMVYLQKENIIDESGMPKERFSAEFPKEGPSILRIQQVVRGDSAAYFCASSPGTGGSWTEAFFGQGTRLTVV.

The J gene is TRBJ2-2, the V gene TRBV7-6; D gene uncertain. The CDR3 is made up of 16 amino acids. Germline V gene lookup returns CDR1 SGHVS and CDR2 FNYEAQ. Trimming removed 5 bases at V and 4 bases at J, with 17 bases between. The CDR3 DNA follows: TGTGCCAGCAGCCTGAGTGCAGCGCCGATCACCGGGGAGCTGTTTTTT. Protein: CASSLSAAPITGELFF.

The V gene is TRBV5-6, the J gene TRBJ1-1; the match to TRBD1 covers 7 bases. The CDR3 is 14 residues long. Per the germline V gene, CDR1 is SGHDT and CDR2 is YYEEEE. The ends lost 1 base at V and 3 bases at J; junction bases unmatched: 3. This CDR3 is CASSLTGDDTEAFF. CDR3 in DNA: TGTGCCAGCAGCTTGACAGGGGACGACACTGAAGCTTTCTTT.

The gene calls are TRBV3-1 (or the pseudogene TRBV3-2) and TRBJ1-4; 9 bases are a match to TRBD1. From germline, CDR1 is LGHDT and CDR2 YNNKEL (reference sequence). Losses at the gene ends were 4 bases for V and 13 bases for J; bases not matched to a gene: 13. The CDR3 is 15 amino acids. The CDR3 loop reads CASSPSTGGGQRLFF. For the CDR3, the DNA is TGTGCCAGCAGCCCGTCGACAGGGGGTGGCCAACGACTGTTTTTT.

The chain has TRBV25-1 and TRBJ1-5, with 8 positions matching TRBD1. V was clipped by 5 bases and J by 3 bases; unmatched bases: 6. Germline V gene data show CDR1 as MGHDK and CDR2 as SYGVNS. This CDR3 is 15 amino acids long. CDR3: CASSRPGGHNQPQHF. CDR3 nucleotide sequence: TGTGCCAGCAGTAGGCCAGGGGGCCACAATCAGCCCCAGCATTTT.

V and J are TRBV19 and TRBJ1-1; D unresolved. The CDR3 loop spans 17 amino acids. Germline assignment: CDR1 LNHDA and CDR2 SQIVND (reference sequence). The V gene lost 3 bases and the J gene lost 0 bases, with 17 bases spanning the gap. The CDR3: CASSIMMDWQVNTEAFF. Written as DNA, the CDR3 is TGTGCCAGTAGTATTATGATGGATTGGCAAGTGAACACTGAAGCTTTCTTT. Using reference TRBV19 and TRBJ1-1 for the parts outside the CDR3, the full variable domain is DGGITQSPKYLFRKEGQNVTLSCEQNLNHDAMYWYRQDPGQGLRLIYYSQIVNDFQKGDIAEGYSVSREKKESFPLTVTSAQKNPTAFYLCASSIMMDWQVNTEAFFGQGTRLTVV.

This clone was detected once. The J gene is TRBJ2-2, the V gene TRBV18; a weak D match, TRBD1 (6 bases). The CDR3 length is 16 residues. Germline CDR1 reads KGHSH; CDR2 reads LQKENI. V lost 5 bases and J 0 bases, leaving 13 bases between the germline ends. CDR3 sequence reads: CASSIAGASNTGELFF. The CDR3 DNA sequence: TGTGCCAGCTCAATAGCAGGGGCCTCGAACACCGGGGAGCTGTTTTTT.

V gene TRBV5-4 combines with J gene TRBJ1-2, with D perhaps TRBD1 (6 bases). This CDR3 comprises 15 residues. Germline values: CDR1 SGHNT, CDR2 YYREEE (reference sequence). The V end was cut by 4 bases, the J end by 2 bases, with 15 bases between. CDR3 region: CASSTRTVGNYGYTF. In nucleotides, the CDR3 is TGTGCCAGCAGCACACGGACAGTAGGCAACTATGGCTACACCTTC.

The sample holds a few counts of this clone. The chain links TRBV19 to TRBJ1-1, with TRBD1 as a possible D gene (5 bases). The CDR3 runs to 14 residues. V was shortened by 5 bases and J by 8 bases, with 18 bases between the two germline ends. CDR1 and CDR2 (germline): LNHDA, SQIVND (reference sequence). The CDR3 DNA is TGTGCCAGTAGTCAAGGGGCCCCAAATCGCGAAGCTTTCTTT. It is translated as CASSQGAPNREAFF.

CDR3: CAISESGLGTNEQFF. The DNA of the CDR3 is TGTGCCATCAGTGAGTCGGGACTAGGGACCAATGAGCAGTTCTTC. V usage is TRBV10-3 and J usage is TRBJ2-1, with 8 bases that match TRBD2. The germline V gene has CDR1 ENHRY and CDR2 SYGVKD. Trimming removed 0 bases from V and 6 bases from J; junction bases left unmatched: 4. This CDR3 spans 15 amino acids.

This clone was counted once. The rearrangement joins TRBV6-6 to TRBJ2-4; TRBD1 is a possible D gene (6 bases). The CDR3 has 18 amino acids. Trimming took off 5 bases at V and 3 bases at J, with 23 bases between the two ends. Per germline, CDR1 MNHNY and CDR2 SVGAGI (reference sequence). In DNA, the CDR3 is TGTGCCAGCAGTCCTACTCGAGGGGAACAGGGCCGCAAAAACATTCAGTACTTC. Translation gives CASSPTRGEQGRKNIQYF.

This chain joins TRBV5-1 and TRBJ2-3; unclear D gene. CDR1 is SGHRS and CDR2 is YFSETQ in the germline V gene. The V end lost 5 bases, the J end lost 4 bases, and 20 bases lay between the germline ends. The CDR3 totals 16 residues. The CDR3 region has the DNA TGCGCCAGCAGTCCTTTGGGTGGTACCTTCTCAGATACGCAGTATTTT. It yields the protein CASSPLGGTFSDTQYF.

The chain employs TRBV29-1 and TRBJ1-1; TRBD1 aligns across 9 bases. V lost 4 bases and J lost 3; bases outside the gene matches: 6. The length of the CDR3 is 14 residues. CDR1 is SQVTM and CDR2 is ANQGSEA in the germline V gene. The DNA of the CDR3 is TGCAGCGTTGCAGAGGACAGGGGATACACTGAAGCTTTCTTT. This sequence encodes CSVAEDRGYTEAFF.

This clone was seen only once. This chain uses TRBV4-2 with TRBJ2-3; 13 nucleotides agree with TRBD2. The V segment lost 0 bases and the J segment 1 base; nucleotides outside the gene matches: 4. Germline V lookup: CDR1 LGHNA, CDR2 YNFKEQ. This CDR3 is built from 18 residues. CDR3 DNA sequence: TGTGCCAGCAGCCAAGAGGGGACTAGCGGGATAGGCACAGATACGCAGTATTTT. Translated, it gives CASSQEGTSGIGTDTQYF.

This clone has a single count. The CDR3: CASSFNTGTGAHEQYF. The CDR3, as DNA: TGCGCCAGCAGCTTCAACACCGGGACAGGGGCCCACGAGCAGTACTTC. The chain carries TRBV5-1 and TRBJ2-7; 10 nucleotides line up with TRBD1. CDR1 and CDR2 from the germline V gene are SGHRS and YFSETQ. With V trimmed by 2 bases and J by 5 bases, 10 bases remained unmatched. The CDR3 sequence is 16 residues long. Supplemented by reference TRBV5-1 and TRBJ2-7, the full variable domain reads KAGVTQTPRYLIKTRGQQVTLSCSPISGHRSVSWYQQTPGQGLQFLFEYFSETQRNKGNFPGRFSGRQFSNSRSEMNVSTLELGDSALYLCASSFNTGTGAHEQYFGPGTRLTVT.

This sequence joins TRBV5-1 and TRBJ2-2; perhaps TRBD2 as D (5 bases). The CDR3 totals 14 residues. The germline V gene encodes CDR1 SGHRS and CDR2 YFSETQ. Trimming took off 2 bases at V and 6 bases at J, with 11 bases between the two ends. The DNA for the CDR3 is TGCGCCAGCAGCTTCGATCGGGGAGCCGGGGAGCTGTTTTTT. This codes for CASSFDRGAGELFF.

The V gene is TRBV5-6, the J gene TRBJ1-1; possibly TRBD1 for D (6 bases). Trimming removed 1 base at V and 5 bases at J, with 12 bases between. The CDR3 length is 14 residues. Germline CDR1 and CDR2: SGHDT and YYEEEE. For the CDR3, the DNA is TGTGCCAGCAGCTTGAGGGGGAGATGGACTGAAGCTTTCTTT. This sequence encodes CASSLRGRWTEAFF.

The gene calls are TRBV7-9 and TRBJ2-5, with 11 bases lining up with TRBD1. Germline V gene data show CDR1 as SEHNR and CDR2 as FQNEAQ (reference sequence). The CDR3 length is 15 residues. V trimming: 7 bases; J trimming: 3 bases; junction bases outside the gene matches: 7. The CDR3 DNA reads TGTGCCAGCACCCGCGGGACAGGGGGGGAAGAGACCCAGTACTTC. Translating gives CASTRGTGGEETQYF.

By share, this clone counts as medium-sized. This rearrangement joins TRBV4-2 to TRBJ2-7, with 12 nucleotides matching TRBD1. The germline CDR1 and CDR2 sequences are LGHNA and YNFKEQ. The CDR3 covers 16 residues. V lost 4 bases, J lost 4 bases, and 8 bases stayed unmatched. The CDR3 DNA sequence: TGTGCCAGCAGCCCTTCCCGGGGACAGGGGGCTTACGAGCAGTACTTC. Its translation: CASSPSRGQGAYEQYF.

J is TRBJ2-3 and V is TRBV14; possibly TRBD1 or TRBD2 for D (5 bases each). Per the germline V gene, CDR1 is SGHDN and CDR2 is FVKESK. V gave up 2 bases and J gave up 7 bases, with 10 bases separating them. The CDR3 loop spans 13 amino acids. The CDR3 spells CASSQTGTYTQYF. The CDR3 DNA reads TGTGCCAGCAGCCAAACCGGGACCTATACGCAGTATTTT.

This chain links TRBV6-2 or TRBV6-3 with TRBJ2-3, with 7 bases matching TRBD2. V shed 6 bases and J 6 bases; nucleotides not matched to a gene: 15. Germline V lookup: CDR1 MNHEY, CDR2 SVGEGT. CDR3 length: 16 amino acids. In DNA, the CDR3 is TGTGCCAGCAGCACCCTGGTGGGGAGGGCCAGGGATACGCAGTATTTT. It codes for CASSTLVGRARDTQYF.

The chain links TRBV18 to TRBJ2-1; TRBD1 matches 10 bases. The CDR3 spans 15 residues. The V gene end was trimmed by 4 bases and the J gene end by 9 bases; junction bases not matched to a gene: 9. CDR1 and CDR2 (germline): KGHSH, LQKENI. CDR3 DNA: TGTGCCAGCTCACTCACGGACAGGGGGTACGGTGAGCAGTTCTTC. Protein product: CASSLTDRGYGEQFF.

The chain has TRBV6-6 and TRBJ1-3; D not certain. Germline CDR1 and CDR2: MNHNY and SVGAGI (reference sequence). The ends were cut back, 0 bases at V and 0 bases at J, with 6 bases in the middle. The CDR3 contains 15 residues. DNA of the CDR3: TGTGCCAGCAGTTACTCCCCGGGCTCTGGAAACACCATATATTTT. Translating it yields CASSYSPGSGNTIYF.

The chain carries TRBV10-2 and TRBJ1-3, with 8 bases matching TRBD1. V was pared by 6 bases and J by 2 bases, with 6 bases of the junction left unmatched. This CDR3 has 15 residues. CDR1 and CDR2 from the germline V gene are WSHSY and SAAADI. The CDR3 sequence: CASSTGQGAGNTIYF. The CDR3, as DNA: TGCGCCAGCAGCACCGGACAGGGTGCTGGAAACACCATATATTTT.

This sequence joins TRBV15 and TRBJ1-1, with TRBD1 as a possible D gene (5 bases). Germline assignment: CDR1 LNHNV and CDR2 YYDKDF (reference sequence). Trimming took off 5 bases at V and 0 bases at J, with 16 bases between the two ends. CDR3 length: 16 residues. The CDR3 region is CATSRGTGTLNTEAFF. CDR3 in DNA: TGTGCCACCAGCCGGGGAACCGGGACGTTGAACACTGAAGCTTTCTTT.

The CDR3 sequence is CASSPEPGLASNNEQFF. The CDR3, as DNA: TGTGCCAGCAGCCCAGAACCGGGACTAGCGTCAAACAATGAGCAGTTCTTC. The chain combines TRBV7-6 with TRBJ2-1, with 10 bases fitting TRBD2. V dropped 5 bases and J dropped 5; count of bases not matched to a gene: 12. CDR1 and CDR2 from the germline V gene are SGHVS and FNYEAQ. The CDR3 loop spans 17 amino acids.

V and J are TRBV5-1 and TRBJ1-2, with 10 bases aligning to TRBD1. The CDR3 totals 15 residues. J was trimmed by 7 bases and V by 5 bases; bases with no gene match: 11. Per germline, CDR1 SGHRS and CDR2 YFSETQ. In DNA form, the CDR3 reads TGCGCCAGCAGAGGGCCCGGACAGGGGGAAGGTGGCTACACCTTC. It is translated as CASRGPGQGEGGYTF.

In DNA form, the CDR3 reads TGTGCCAGCAGCTTAGGCGGGACAAGAGAGACCCAGTACTTC. It is translated as CASSLGGTRETQYF. The chain combines TRBV7-2 with TRBJ2-5, with D perhaps being TRBD1 or TRBD2 (6 bases each). The CDR3 consists of 14 residues. The germline CDR1 and CDR2 sequences are SGHTA and FQGNSA. Trimming left V 1 base short and J 4 bases short, with 10 bases between.

Note on this clone: Other DNA sequences in this sample translate to the same CDR3. The genes are TRBV29-1 and TRBJ1-1, with TRBD1 as a possible D gene (6 bases). Per germline, CDR1 SQVTM and CDR2 ANQGSEA. V shed 5 bases and J shed 2 bases, with 9 bases lying between them. The CDR3 covers 12 residues. The CDR3 DNA reads as TGCAGCGTTCTACAGGGAAACACTGAAGCTTTCTTT. As protein: CSVLQGNTEAFF. Variable domain in full (rest from reference TRBV29-1 and TRBJ1-1): SAVISQKPSRDICQRGTSLTIQCQVDSQVTMMFWYRQQPGQSLTLIATANQGSEATYESGFVIDKFPISRPNLTFSTLTVSNMSPEDSSIYLCSVLQGNTEAFFGQGTRLTVV.